The T cell receptor beta chain described here comes from a study of blood T cell repertoires in COVID-19. Study in general: T cells, B-cell-depleted T cells, or PBMCs supplied cDNA or gDNA.

Original methodology: It was from reference gene primer amplification that nucleated cell counts were estimated. Sequenced by immunoSEQ multiplex PCR; TCRdb stores in-frame clones only, minus some. That table is the source of V, J and clone size, and D and trimming were worked out from the DNA. Of about 100,000 clones detected, approximately 87% appear once; the ten largest clones hold roughly 12%. CDR3 length: 17 residues. Germline values: CDR1 MNHEY, CDR2 SVGEGT. The V gene end was trimmed by 5 bases and the J gene end by 8 bases; junction bases not matched to a gene: 11. The V gene is TRBV6-2 or TRBV6-3, the J gene TRBJ2-1; 14 bases align to TRBD2. The sequencing sample was made of peripheral blood. The sequence came from a human donor in a cohort sampled during active COVID-19. The CDR3 sequence: CASSDLTSGGAKHEQFF. CDR3 DNA sequence: TGTGCCAGCAGTGACCTGACTAGCGGGGGGGCAAAGCATGAGCAGTTCTTC.